The entry below describes one TCR beta chain. This entry is derived from a study of blood T cell repertoires in COVID-19. Here immunoSEQ multiplex PCR was the method, and the copy in TCRdb shows in-frame clones only, minus some. This table holds roughly 330,000 clones, 70% to 90% found once. This CDR3 is built from 14 residues. Germline values: CDR1 SEHNR, CDR2 FQNEAQ (reference sequence). Germline trimming cut 4 bases from V and 2 bases from J; bases unmatched to any gene: 3. Participants were aged roughly 18 to 95 years, lived in under 25 US areas, and enrolled virtually. Cohort allocation depended upon clinical history that participants reported. Each recovered donor of Cohort 3 presented with two negative PCRs, clearance, or symptom resolution.

Sequences were obtained from PBMCs or T cells enriched from blood (not recorded which). J is TRBJ2-5 and V is TRBV7-9, with 8 nucleotides matching TRBD2. The source is a woman aged 25 to 45 who had recovered from COVID-19. The CDR3 DNA reads as TGTGCCAGCAGCTCCGGCGGGGGGCAAGAGACCCAGTACTTC. Translation: CASSSGGGQETQYF.